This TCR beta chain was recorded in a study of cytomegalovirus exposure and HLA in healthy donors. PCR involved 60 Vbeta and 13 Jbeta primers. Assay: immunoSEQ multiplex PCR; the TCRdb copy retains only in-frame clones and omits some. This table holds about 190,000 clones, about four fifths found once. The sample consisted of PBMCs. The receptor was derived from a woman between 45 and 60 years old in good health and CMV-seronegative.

CDR3 amino acids: CASSSARGPQHF. CDR3 coding DNA: TGTGCCAGCAGCTCGGCCAGGGGGCCCCAGCATTTT. V gene TRBV5-6 combines with J gene TRBJ1-5; a possible D gene is TRBD1 (6 bases). The germline gives CDR1 SGHDT, CDR2 YYEEEE. Between the trimmed V and J ends, which lost 3 bases and 9 bases, there was a span of 10 bases. The CDR3 covers 12 residues. Variable domain in full (rest from reference TRBV5-6 and TRBJ1-5): DAGVTQSPTHLIKTRGQQVTLRCSPKSGHDTVSWYQQALGQGPQFIFQYYEEEERQRGNFPDRFSGHQFPNYSSELNVNALLLGDSALYLCASSSARGPQHFGDGTRLSIL.